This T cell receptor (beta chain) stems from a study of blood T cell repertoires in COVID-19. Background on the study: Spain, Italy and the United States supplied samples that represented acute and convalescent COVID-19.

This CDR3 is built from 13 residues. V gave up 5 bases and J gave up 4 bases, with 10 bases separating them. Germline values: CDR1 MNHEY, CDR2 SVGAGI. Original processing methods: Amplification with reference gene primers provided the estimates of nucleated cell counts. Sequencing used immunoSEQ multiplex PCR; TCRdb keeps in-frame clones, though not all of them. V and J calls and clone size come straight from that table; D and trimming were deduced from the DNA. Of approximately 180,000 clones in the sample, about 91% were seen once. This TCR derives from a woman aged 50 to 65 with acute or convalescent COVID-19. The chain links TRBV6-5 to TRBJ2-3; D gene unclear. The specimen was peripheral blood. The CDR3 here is CASSQTYADTQYF. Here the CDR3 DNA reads TGTGCCAGCAGTCAAACCTATGCAGATACGCAGTATTTT.